This note documents a single TCR beta chain sequence. This may be a read error, as it is one base from a much larger clone. This sample is part of a study of molecular identifiers for immune sequencing clone quantification. Naive CD8 T cell sorting was performed on the CD8+CD4-CCR7+CD45RA+ phenotype. Germline CDR1 and CDR2: LGHDT and YNNKEL (reference sequence). There are 16 residues in the CDR3. From the PCR reads, TCRdb called clonotypes with MiXCR, one entry per CDR3 protein. The sample yields tens of thousands of distinct CDR3 sequences, about a sixth seen once. The source of this sequence is a human donor in good health. Some libraries in this study had Jurkat cell RNA spiked in. The sample was naive CD8+ T cells from blood, with Jurkat cell RNA spiked in. The subset was: FACS-sorted CD8+CD4-CCR7+CD45RA+ naive T cells. J is TRBJ2-3 and V is TRBV3-1; D possibly corresponds to TRBD1 (6 bases). The chain's CDR3 is CGSSRLAQGYTDTQYF. The DNA of the CDR3 is TGTGGCAGCAGCCGCCTGGCACAGGGATACACAGATACGCAGTATTTT.